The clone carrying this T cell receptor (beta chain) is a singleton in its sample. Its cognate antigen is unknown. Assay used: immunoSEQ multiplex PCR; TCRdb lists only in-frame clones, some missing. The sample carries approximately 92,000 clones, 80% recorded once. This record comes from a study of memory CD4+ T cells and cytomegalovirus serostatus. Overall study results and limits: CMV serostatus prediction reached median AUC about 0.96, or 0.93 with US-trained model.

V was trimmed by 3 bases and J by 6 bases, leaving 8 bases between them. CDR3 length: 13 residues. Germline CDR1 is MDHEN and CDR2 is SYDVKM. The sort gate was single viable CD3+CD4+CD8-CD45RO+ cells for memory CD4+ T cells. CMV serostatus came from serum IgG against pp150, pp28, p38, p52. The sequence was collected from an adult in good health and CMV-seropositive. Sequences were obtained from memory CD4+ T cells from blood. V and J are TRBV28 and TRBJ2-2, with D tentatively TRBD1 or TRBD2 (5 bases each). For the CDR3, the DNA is TGTGCCAGCAGTTTGACGGGGCCCGGGGAGCTGTTTTTT. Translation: CASSLTGPGELFF.